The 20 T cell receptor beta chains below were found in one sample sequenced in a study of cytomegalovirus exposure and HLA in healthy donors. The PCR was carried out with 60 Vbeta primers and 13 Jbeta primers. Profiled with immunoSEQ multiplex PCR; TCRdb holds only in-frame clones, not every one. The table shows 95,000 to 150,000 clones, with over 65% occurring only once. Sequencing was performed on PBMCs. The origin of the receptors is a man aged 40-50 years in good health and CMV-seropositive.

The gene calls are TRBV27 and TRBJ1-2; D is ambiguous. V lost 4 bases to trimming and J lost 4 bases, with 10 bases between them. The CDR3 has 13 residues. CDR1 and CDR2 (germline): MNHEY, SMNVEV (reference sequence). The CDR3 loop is CASSYVASYGYTF. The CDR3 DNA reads TGTGCCAGCAGTTACGTAGCTTCCTATGGCTACACCTTC.

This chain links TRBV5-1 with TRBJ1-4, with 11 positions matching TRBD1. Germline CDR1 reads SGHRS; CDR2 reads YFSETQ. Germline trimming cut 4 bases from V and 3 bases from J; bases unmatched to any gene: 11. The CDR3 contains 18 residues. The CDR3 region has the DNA TGCGCCAGCAGCACGGGACAGGGGGTCTTATTATCTAATGAAAAACTGTTTTTT. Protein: CASSTGQGVLLSNEKLFF.

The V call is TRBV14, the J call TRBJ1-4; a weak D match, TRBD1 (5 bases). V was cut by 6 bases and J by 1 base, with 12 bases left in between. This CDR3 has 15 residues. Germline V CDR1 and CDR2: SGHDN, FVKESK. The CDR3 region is CASRRRGITNEKLFF. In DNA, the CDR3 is TGTGCCAGCAGGAGAAGGGGCATAACTAATGAAAAACTGTTTTTT.

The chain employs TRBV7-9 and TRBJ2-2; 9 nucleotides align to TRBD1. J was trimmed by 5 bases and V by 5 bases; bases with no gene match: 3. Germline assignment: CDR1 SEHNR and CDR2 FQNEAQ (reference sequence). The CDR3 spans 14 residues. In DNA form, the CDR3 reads TGTGCCAGCAGCCGGGACAGGGCAACCGGGGAGCTGTTTTTT. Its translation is CASSRDRATGELFF.

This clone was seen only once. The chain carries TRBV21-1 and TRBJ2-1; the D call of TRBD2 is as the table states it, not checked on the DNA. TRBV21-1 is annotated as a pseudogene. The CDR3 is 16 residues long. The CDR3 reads CASSKTNGSSYNEQFF. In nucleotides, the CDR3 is TGTGCCAGCAGCAAAACGAACGGGAGCTCCTACAATGAGCAGTTCTTC.

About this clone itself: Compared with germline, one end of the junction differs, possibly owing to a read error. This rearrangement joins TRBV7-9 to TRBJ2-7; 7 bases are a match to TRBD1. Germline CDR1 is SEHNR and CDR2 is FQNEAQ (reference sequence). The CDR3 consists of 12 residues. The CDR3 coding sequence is TGTTCCAGCAGTTCCGGGACAGTCGAGCAGTACTTC. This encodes CSSSSGTVEQYF. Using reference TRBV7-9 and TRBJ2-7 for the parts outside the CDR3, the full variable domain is DTGVSQNPRHKITKRGQNVTFRCDPISEHNRLYWYRQTLGQGPEFLTYFQNEAQLEKSRLLSDRFSAERPKGSFSTLEIQRTEQGDSAMYLCSSSSGTVEQYFGPGTRLTVT.

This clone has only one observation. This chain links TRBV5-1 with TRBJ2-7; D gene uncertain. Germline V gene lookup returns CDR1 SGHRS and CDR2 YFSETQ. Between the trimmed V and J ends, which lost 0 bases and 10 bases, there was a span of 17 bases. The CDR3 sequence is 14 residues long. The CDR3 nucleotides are TGCGCCAGCAGCTTGGCCCCTGACACGTCGGAACAGTACTTC. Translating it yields CASSLAPDTSEQYF.

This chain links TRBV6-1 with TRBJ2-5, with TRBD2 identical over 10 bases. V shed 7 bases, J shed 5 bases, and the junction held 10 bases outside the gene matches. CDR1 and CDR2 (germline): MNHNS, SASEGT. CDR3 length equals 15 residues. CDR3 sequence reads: CASISSGRAWETQYF. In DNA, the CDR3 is TGTGCCAGCATTTCGAGCGGGAGGGCCTGGGAGACCCAGTACTTC.

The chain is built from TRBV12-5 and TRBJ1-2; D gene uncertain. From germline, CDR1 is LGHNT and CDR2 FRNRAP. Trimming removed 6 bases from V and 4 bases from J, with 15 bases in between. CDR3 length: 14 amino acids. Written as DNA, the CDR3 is TGTGCTAGTGGCCCGGACCGCGGGAGCTATGGCTACACCTTC. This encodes CASGPDRGSYGYTF.

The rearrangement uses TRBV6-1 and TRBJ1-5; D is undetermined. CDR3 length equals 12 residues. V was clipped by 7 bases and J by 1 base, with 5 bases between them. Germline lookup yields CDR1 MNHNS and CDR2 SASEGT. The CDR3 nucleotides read TGTGCCAGCACTTTAAGCAATCAGCCCCAGCATTTT. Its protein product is CASTLSNQPQHF.

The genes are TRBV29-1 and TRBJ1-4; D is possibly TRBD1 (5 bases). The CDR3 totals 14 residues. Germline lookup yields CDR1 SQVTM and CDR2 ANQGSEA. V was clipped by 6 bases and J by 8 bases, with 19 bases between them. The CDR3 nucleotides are TGCAGCGTGCAAGCTACAGGCTTGTACGAAAAACTGTTTTTT. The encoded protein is CSVQATGLYEKLFF.

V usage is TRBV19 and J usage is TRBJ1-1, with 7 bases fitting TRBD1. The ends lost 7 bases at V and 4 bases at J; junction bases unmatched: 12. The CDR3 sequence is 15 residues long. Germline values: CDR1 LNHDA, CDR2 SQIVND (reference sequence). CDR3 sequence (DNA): TGTGCCAGTATCCCTCGACAGGGAGCGAGCACTGAAGCTTTCTTT. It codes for CASIPRQGASTEAFF.

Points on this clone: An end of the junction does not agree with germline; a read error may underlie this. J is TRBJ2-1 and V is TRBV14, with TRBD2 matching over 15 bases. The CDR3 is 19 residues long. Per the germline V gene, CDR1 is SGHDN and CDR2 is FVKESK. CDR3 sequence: CASSKELVGLAGGGDEQFF. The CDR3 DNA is TGTGCCAGCAGCAAAGAACTCGTGGGACTAGCGGGGGGAGGAGACGAGCAGTTCTTC.

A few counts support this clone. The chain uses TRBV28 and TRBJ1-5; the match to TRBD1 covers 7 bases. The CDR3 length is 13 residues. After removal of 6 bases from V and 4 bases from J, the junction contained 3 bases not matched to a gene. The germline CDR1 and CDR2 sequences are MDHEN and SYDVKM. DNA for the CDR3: TGTGCCAGCAGGTCGACAGGGAATCAGCCCCAGCATTTT. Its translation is CASRSTGNQPQHF. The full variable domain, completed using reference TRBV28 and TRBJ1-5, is DVKVTQSSRYLVKRTGEKVFLECVQDMDHENMFWYRQDPGLGLRLIYFSYDVKMKEKGDIPEGYSVSREKKERFSLILESASTNQTSMYLCASRSTGNQPQHFGDGTRLSIL.

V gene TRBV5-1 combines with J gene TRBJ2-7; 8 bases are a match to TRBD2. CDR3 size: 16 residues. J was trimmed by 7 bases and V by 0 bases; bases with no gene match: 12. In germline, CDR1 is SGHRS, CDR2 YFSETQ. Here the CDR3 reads CASSLGTSGLGGEQYF. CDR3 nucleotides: TGCGCCAGCAGCTTGGGAACTAGCGGCCTTGGGGGGGAGCAGTACTTC. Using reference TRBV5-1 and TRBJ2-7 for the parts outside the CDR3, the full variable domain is KAGVTQTPRYLIKTRGQQVTLSCSPISGHRSVSWYQQTPGQGLQFLFEYFSETQRNKGNFPGRFSGRQFSNSRSEMNVSTLELGDSALYLCASSLGTSGLGGEQYFGPGTRLTVT.

The CDR3 nucleotides are TGCGCCAGCAGCCCCGCGCAGGGGGCAGGCTATGGCTACACCTTC. Protein sequence: CASSPAQGAGYGYTF. This chain links TRBV5-1 with TRBJ1-2; 8 bases line up with TRBD1. Germline V lookup: CDR1 SGHRS, CDR2 YFSETQ. V was pared by 4 bases and J by 4 bases, with 9 bases of the junction left unmatched. The CDR3 length is 15 residues.

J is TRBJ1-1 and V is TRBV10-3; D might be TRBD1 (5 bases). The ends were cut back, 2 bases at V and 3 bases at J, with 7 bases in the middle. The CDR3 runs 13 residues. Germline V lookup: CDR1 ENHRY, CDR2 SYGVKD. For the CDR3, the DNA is TGTGCCATCAGTGAGGGAGGGGACACTGAAGCTTTCTTT. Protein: CAISEGGDTEAFF.

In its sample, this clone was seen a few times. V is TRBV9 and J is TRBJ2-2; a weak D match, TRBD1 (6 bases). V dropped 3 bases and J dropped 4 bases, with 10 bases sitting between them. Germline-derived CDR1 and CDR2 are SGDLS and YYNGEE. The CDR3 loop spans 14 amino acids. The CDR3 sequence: CASSALGATGELFF. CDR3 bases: TGTGCCAGCAGCGCCTTGGGGGCCACCGGGGAGCTGTTTTTT.

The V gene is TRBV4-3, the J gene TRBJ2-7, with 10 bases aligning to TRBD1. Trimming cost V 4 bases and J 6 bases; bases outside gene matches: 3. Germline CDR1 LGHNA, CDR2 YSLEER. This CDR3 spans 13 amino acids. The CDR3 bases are TGCGCCAGCAGCCTGGGACAGGGGACCGAGCAGTACTTC. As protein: CASSLGQGTEQYF.

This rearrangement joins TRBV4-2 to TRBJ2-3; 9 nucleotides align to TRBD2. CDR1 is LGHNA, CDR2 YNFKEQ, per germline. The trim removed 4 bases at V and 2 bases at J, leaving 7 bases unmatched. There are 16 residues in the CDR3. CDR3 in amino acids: CASSRGSGGYTDTQYF. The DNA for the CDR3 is TGTGCCAGCAGCCGGGGTAGCGGGGGTTACACAGATACGCAGTATTTT.